This TCR beta chain was identified in a study of blood T cell repertoires in COVID-19. Study overall: Some COVID-19 samples were acute and others convalescent; all came from the United States, Italy and Spain. From T cells, B-cell-depleted T cells, or PBMCs came the material, which was cDNA or gDNA.

Residents of 20 to 25 US areas, aged about 18 to 100 years, made up the participants. What the recovered Cohort 3 donors had was two negative PCRs, clearance, or symptom resolution. The table came from immunoSEQ multiplex PCR; TCRdb's copy has only in-frame clones and leaves some out. The data contain about 130,000 clones, roughly 80% of them singletons. Source material: PBMCs or T cells enriched from blood (not recorded which). The TCR was taken from a man aged 50 or older who had recovered from COVID-19.

The CDR3 region is CASSYLMAVTEAFF. The CDR3 DNA follows: TGTGCCAGCAGCTACCTTATGGCGGTCACTGAAGCTTTCTTT. V and J are TRBV5-7 and TRBJ1-1; D gene unclear. TRBV5-7 is an ORF for which the function is uncertain. Trimming shortened V by 3 bases and J by 4 bases, and 13 bases separated the two germline ends. The CDR3 extends over 14 amino acids.